This T cell receptor (beta chain) was sequenced for a study of T cell responses to AZD1222 COVID-19 vaccine. This CDR3 has 12 amino acids. CDR1 and CDR2 (germline): SGHNT, YYREEE (reference sequence). The trim removed 9 bases at V and 4 bases at J, leaving 4 bases unmatched. About this clone itself: Its antigen is as yet unknown.

Study-level findings and limits: Mapped onto spike, vaccine-associated CD4 TCRs spanned it and were dominant at 160-218 and 743-854. Baseline seropositives among AZD1222 recipients totaled only five or six.

This table comes from immunoSEQ multiplex PCR, and its TCRdb copy is limited to in-frame clones, with some not included. The repertoire holds 90,000 to 120,000 clones, with over 80% as singletons. The chain combines TRBV5-4 with TRBJ2-3; 8 bases match TRBD2. The clonotype was recovered from an adult who received the AZD1222 COVID-19 vaccine. The sample consisted of peripheral blood, taken 28 days after the second AZD1222 dose. This CDR3 is CATKLAADTQYF. The CDR3 DNA follows: TGTGCCACCAAACTAGCGGCAGATACGCAGTATTTT.